The clone carrying this T cell receptor (beta chain) was observed a single time. The data originate from a study of blood T cells in healthy people across ages. The use of a sample-barcoded 5' primer and a J-beta primer mix characterized a second PCR of roughly 6 to 11 cycles. Each TCR beta cDNA got a 12-nucleotide random molecular identifier. TCRdb itself ran the 5' RACE reads through MiXCR, one entry per CDR3 protein. The data hold some 890,000 distinct CDR3 sequences, with 25% to 35% observed a single time. The sample was also linked to a second study, of T cells of mothers and their children.

This TCR was sampled from a woman in her 40s in good health. The sequenced sample was blood.

Here the CDR3 DNA reads TGTGCCAGCAGCCCAACCGGGACAGGGTTTAGTTCCACTGAAGCTTTCTTT. Translation gives CASSPTGTGFSSTEAFF. This rearrangement joins TRBV12-3 or TRBV12-4 to TRBJ1-1, with 9 bases that match TRBD1. This CDR3 has 17 amino acids. V was clipped by 6 bases and J by 4 bases; unmatched bases: 15.